Included here is one T cell receptor (beta chain) sequence, with context. The antigen is not known. This specimen belongs to a study of T cell repertoires in cytomegalovirus infection. TCRdb re-called the reads with MiXCR, one entry per CDR3 protein. Of around 100,000 distinct CDR3 sequences in the sample, under 45% were seen once. V was trimmed by 1 base and J by 6 bases, leaving 7 bases between them. Looked up from germline, CDR1 is MGHRA and CDR2 is YSYEKL. The CDR3 runs to 13 residues. This TCR came from a human donor in good health (CMV status not recorded). Some clones in this sample may be carry-over from other donors' samples. The specimen was CD8+ T cells from cultured PBMCs, collected from culture after CMV antigen stimulation. The rearrangement links TRBV4-1 to TRBJ2-1; D unclear. CDR3 region: CASSQVPFNEQFF. The CDR3 DNA is TGCGCCAGCAGCCAAGTCCCCTTCAATGAGCAGTTCTTC.